A selection of T cell receptor beta chains follows, all from one sample in a study of OX40 agonist ivuxolimab in advanced cancers. Method: immunoSEQ multiplex PCR; TCRdb's copy keeps in-frame clones and lacks some. The table lists approximately 70,000 clones, 80% to 95% of them singletons. The source material was CD4+ or CD8+ T cells sorted from blood, sampled in a trial of the OX40 agonist ivuxolimab. The receptor source for this set is an adult with an advanced solid tumor such as melanoma, head and neck, liver or kidney cancer. The CDR3 runs from the conserved cysteine through the conserved F or W. Each record gives: V gene, J gene, CDR3 protein.

V: TRBV11-3
J: TRBJ2-2
CDR3: CASSPRTNWVNPGELFF

V: TRBV7-9
J: TRBJ1-4
CDR3: CASSLQQGFGEKLFF

V: TRBV6-1
J: TRBJ1-5
CDR3: CASSGRTGVSNQPQHF

V: TRBV30
J: TRBJ2-3
CDR3: CAWSFSADTQYF

V: TRBV11-2
J: TRBJ1-2
CDR3: CASSLGTGGSLYGYTF

V: TRBV4-2
J: TRBJ2-7
CDR3: CASSQVTGGVYEQYF

V: TRBV27
J: TRBJ2-7
CDR3: CASRTLAGRYEQYF

V: TRBV5-8
J: TRBJ1-1
CDR3: CASSPGQGNTEAFF

V: TRBV6-1
J: TRBJ2-3
CDR3: CASRGTGEGDTQYF

V: TRBV5-4
J: TRBJ2-5
CDR3: CASSSPNQGRQETQYF

V: TRBV20-1
J: TRBJ1-1
CDR3: CSIWGNTEAFF

V: TRBV4-1
J: TRBJ1-1
CDR3: CASSQAGGRGRTNTEAFF

V: TRBV7-9
J: TRBJ2-7
CDR3: CASSLVTGSDEQYF

V: TRBV5-6
J: TRBJ1-3
CDR3: CASSVQGPGNTIYF

V: TRBV19
J: TRBJ1-4
CDR3: CASSPQGADSGLFF

V: TRBV28
J: TRBJ1-2
CDR3: CASSSNYGYTF

V: TRBV10-1
J: TRBJ1-5
CDR3: CASSESAGASNQPQHF

V: TRBV19
J: TRBJ2-3
CDR3: CASSIVGAEGDTQYF

V: TRBV19
J: TRBJ2-2
CDR3: CASSMMSNTGELFF

V: TRBV30
J: TRBJ1-4
CDR3: CAWSVGTGGVGEKLFF

V: TRBV18
J: TRBJ2-7
CDR3: CASSPRLGDTTYEQYF

V: TRBV27
J: TRBJ1-2
CDR3: CASSLTWGAHGYTF

V: TRBV7-9
J: TRBJ2-7
CDR3: CASTPRDRGARAYEQYF

V: TRBV11-3
J: TRBJ1-1
CDR3: CASSITGQQNTEAFF

V: TRBV30
J: TRBJ2-1
CDR3: CAWSVLALSYNEQFF

V: TRBV20-1
J: TRBJ1-4
CDR3: CSAPPAELFF

V: TRBV6-1
J: TRBJ1-2
CDR3: CASSEVIFNGYTF

V: TRBV30
J: .
CDR3: CAWKQGMYEQYF

V: TRBV19
J: TRBJ1-5
CDR3: CASSRTDYSNQPQHF

V: TRBV11-3
J: TRBJ2-5
CDR3: CASSFGQGAPQETQYF

V: TRBV30
J: TRBJ1-6
CDR3: CAWSRRSGNNSPLHF

V: TRBV19
J: TRBJ1-4
CDR3: CASTTAGNEKLFF

V: TRBV2
J: TRBJ1-2
CDR3: CASSEQGHYGYTF

V: TRBV6-5
J: TRBJ2-7
CDR3: CASSYLAGPTYEQYF

V: TRBV6-5
J: TRBJ2-3
CDR3: CASSYGTATDTQYF

V: TRBV5-8
J: TRBJ1-1
CDR3: CASSHWTENTEAFF

V: TRBV5-1
J: TRBJ1-3
CDR3: CASSRGQASSGNTIYF

V: TRBV11-2
J: TRBJ2-3
CDR3: CASSLAVLSTDTQYF

V: TRBV2
J: TRBJ2-2
CDR3: CASSEDAGGNTGELFF

V: TRBV5-1
J: TRBJ1-1
CDR3: CASATGLNTEAFF